Presented here are 16 T cell receptor beta chains from one specimen sequenced in a study of control samples from healthy donors and cancer patients. Assay used: immunoSEQ multiplex PCR; TCRdb lists only in-frame clones, some missing. Of some 130,000 clones detected, roughly 90% appear once; the ten largest clones hold 2% to 2.5%. Sequenced material: blood. These receptors were collected from a woman between 45 and 65 years old in good health.

The chain has TRBV19 and TRBJ1-1; D remains ambiguous. The germline V gene encodes CDR1 LNHDA and CDR2 SQIVND (reference sequence). Trimming cost V 2 bases and J 2 bases, with 15 bases left between them. The CDR3 spans 16 residues. The CDR3 nucleotides are TGTGCCAGTAGTATAAGTTCGGGGTTAAGAAACACTGAAGCTTTCTTT. Its translation is CASSISSGLRNTEAFF.

The chain combines TRBV30 with TRBJ1-2; D is ambiguous. CDR3 length: 15 amino acids. CDR1 GTSNPN and CDR2 SVGIG come from the germline V gene (reference sequence). The V end was cut by 2 bases, the J end by 5 bases, with 18 bases between. The CDR3 here is CAWSIGTRFLYGYTF. CDR3 bases: TGTGCCTGGAGTATTGGTACAAGGTTTCTGTATGGCTACACCTTC.

This clone appeared once. The chain recombines TRBV5-1 with TRBJ1-1; tentative D call: TRBD1 (6 bases). The CDR3 has 15 residues. Trimming removed 0 bases from V and 5 bases from J, with 14 bases in between. The germline V gene has CDR1 SGHRS and CDR2 YFSETQ. The CDR3 sequence is CASSLASTGRTEAFF. The CDR3 nucleotides are TGCGCCAGCAGCTTGGCCTCAACAGGGAGGACTGAAGCTTTCTTT. Variable domain in full (rest from reference TRBV5-1 and TRBJ1-1): KAGVTQTPRYLIKTRGQQVTLSCSPISGHRSVSWYQQTPGQGLQFLFEYFSETQRNKGNFPGRFSGRQFSNSRSEMNVSTLELGDSALYLCASSLASTGRTEAFFGQGTRLTVV.

The chain carries TRBV4-1 and TRBJ1-2; D remains ambiguous. Trimming took off 0 bases at V and 8 bases at J, with 13 bases between the two ends. The CDR3 has 14 amino acids. CDR1 is MGHRA and CDR2 is YSYEKL in the germline V gene. Written as DNA, the CDR3 is TGCGCCAGCAGCCAAGATCTTGGGCCCCGGGGCTACACCTTC. Translation gives CASSQDLGPRGYTF.

This chain uses TRBV5-1 with TRBJ1-1, with 9 nucleotides matching TRBD1. This CDR3 comprises 15 residues. The germline V gene encodes CDR1 SGHRS and CDR2 YFSETQ. The V segment lost 4 bases and the J segment 5 bases; nucleotides outside the gene matches: 9. The CDR3 bases are TGCGCCAGCAGCGTTACAGGGGGCGCGAAAACTGAAGCTTTCTTT. This encodes CASSVTGGAKTEAFF.

This clone has a single count. V usage is TRBV3-1 (or the pseudogene TRBV3-2) and J usage is TRBJ1-1, with D possibly matching TRBD1 (5 bases). The CDR3 length is 14 residues. CDR1 and CDR2 from the germline V gene are LGHDT and YNNKEL (reference sequence). Trimming removed 1 base at V and 5 bases at J, with 11 bases between. CDR3 sequence: CASSQVIEGTEAFF. The CDR3 DNA reads TGTGCCAGCAGCCAAGTAATTGAGGGGACTGAAGCTTTCTTT.

The chain employs TRBV6-2 or TRBV6-3 and TRBJ2-1; either TRBD1 or TRBD2 may supply D (5 bases each). The V end lost 3 bases, the J end lost 8 bases, and 20 bases lay between the germline ends. The CDR3 extends over 16 amino acids. Germline values: CDR1 MNHEY, CDR2 SVGEGT. CDR3 protein: CASSYSQQDWGDEQFF. DNA for the CDR3: TGTGCCAGCAGTTATTCCCAACAGGACTGGGGCGATGAGCAGTTCTTC.

The chain is built from TRBV3-1 (or the pseudogene TRBV3-2) and TRBJ2-3; D may correspond to TRBD1 or TRBD2 (5 bases each). Trimming pared 8 bases from V and 6 bases from J, leaving 12 bases between. The CDR3 runs 12 residues. Germline lookup yields CDR1 LGHDT and CDR2 YNNKEL (reference sequence). The CDR3 nucleotides are TGTGCCAGCGGGACGGCTGGGGATACGCAGTATTTT. It translates to CASGTAGDTQYF.

The chain recombines TRBV19 with TRBJ2-2; D not resolved. The germline gives CDR1 LNHDA, CDR2 SQIVND (reference sequence). V lost 2 bases and J lost 6, with 7 bases in between. The CDR3 runs 13 residues. The CDR3 nucleotides are TGTGCCAGTAGTATAACTACCTCCGGGGAGCTGTTTTTT. Protein product: CASSITTSGELFF.

The gene calls are TRBV6-5 and TRBJ2-7, with 8 bases matching TRBD1. V lost 10 bases and J lost 5; bases outside the gene matches: 7. Germline values: CDR1 MNHEY, CDR2 SVGAGI. The CDR3 runs 12 residues. CDR3 sequence: CAISDRANEQYF. The CDR3, as DNA: TGTGCCATCTCGGACAGGGCGAACGAGCAGTACTTC.

The CDR3 protein is CASEGWAGNTIYF. CDR3 in DNA: TGTGCCAGCGAGGGGTGGGCTGGAAACACCATATATTTT. This chain uses TRBV6-5 with TRBJ1-3; possible D gene TRBD1, 5 bases. Germline lookup yields CDR1 MNHEY and CDR2 SVGAGI. This CDR3 is 13 amino acids long. The germline V and J ends were trimmed by 8 bases and 2 bases, with 10 bases remaining between them.

This chain links TRBV15 with TRBJ1-3; D not certain. The ends were cut back, 1 base at V and 9 bases at J, with 7 bases in the middle. The CDR3 length is 12 residues. CDR1 and CDR2 (germline): LNHNV, YYDKDF (reference sequence). CDR3 nucleotide sequence: TGTGCCACCAGCAGAGGGAAAGGCACCATATATTTT. Translation: CATSRGKGTIYF.

This chain uses TRBV7-6 with TRBJ2-3; 12 bases agree with TRBD2. After removal of 5 bases from V and 5 bases from J, the junction contained 11 bases not matched to a gene. The CDR3 runs 17 residues. The germline CDR1 and CDR2 sequences are SGHVS and FNYEAQ. The CDR3 protein is CASSPRTSGVILDTQYF. The CDR3, as DNA: TGTGCCAGCAGCCCACGGACTAGCGGGGTCATTTTAGATACGCAGTATTTT.

The chain has TRBV28 and TRBJ1-1, with TRBD1 matching 7 bases. The CDR3 is made up of 15 amino acids. CDR1 is MDHEN and CDR2 is SYDVKM in the germline V gene. The J segment lost 1 base and the V segment lost 5 bases, leaving 7 bases of the junction unmatched. In DNA form, the CDR3 reads TGTGCCAGCAGTACCCCGGACAGGCCGAACACTGAAGCTTTCTTT. Protein: CASSTPDRPNTEAFF.

The count of this clone is one. The chain's CDR3 is CASSRGGIAEAFF. The CDR3 region has the DNA TGTGCCAGCAGCCGTGGGGGAATCGCTGAAGCTTTCTTT. The J gene is TRBJ1-1, the V gene TRBV3-1 (or the pseudogene TRBV3-2), with a weak D call TRBD1 (5 bases). There are 13 residues in the CDR3. Germline V gene sequence: CDR1 LGHDT, CDR2 YNNKEL (reference sequence). Trimming shortened V by 4 bases and J by 6 bases, and 12 bases separated the two germline ends.

V gene TRBV7-9 combines with J gene TRBJ1-5; D unresolved. The V end was cut by 5 bases, the J end by 6 bases, with 11 bases between. The CDR3 loop spans 13 amino acids. The germline CDR1 and CDR2 sequences are SEHNR and FQNEAQ (reference sequence). CDR3 nucleotides: TGTGCCAGCAGCCCCTACCGGGGTCAGCCCCAGCATTTT. This gives the protein CASSPYRGQPQHF.